The text below deals with one TCR beta chain. As it was prepared, the TCRbeta library received unique molecular identifiers. MiXCR was run by TCRdb on the PCR reads, yielding one entry per CDR3 protein. The table has approximately 150,000 distinct CDR3 sequences, roughly 8.8% seen once. This sample was taken from a study of T-cell reconstitution after alpha-beta-depleted transplantation in children. The TCR comes from a female patient aged 2-15 years who had a stem cell transplant for congenital amegakaryocytic thrombocytopenia, so the T cells may come from the graft donor. The specimen comprised PBMCs, mostly from graft donor cells, sampled 180 days after TCRalphabeta/CD19-depleted stem cell transplant.

This CDR3 is CASQHNIAGGKRDEQFF. The CDR3 DNA sequence: TGCGCCAGCCAACATAACATAGCGGGGGGCAAGCGCGATGAGCAGTTCTTC. This chain connects TRBV4-1 to TRBJ2-1; TRBD2 matches 10 bases. Germline V CDR1 and CDR2: MGHRA, YSYEKL. The CDR3 consists of 17 residues. V lost 8 bases and J lost 8; bases outside the gene matches: 18.